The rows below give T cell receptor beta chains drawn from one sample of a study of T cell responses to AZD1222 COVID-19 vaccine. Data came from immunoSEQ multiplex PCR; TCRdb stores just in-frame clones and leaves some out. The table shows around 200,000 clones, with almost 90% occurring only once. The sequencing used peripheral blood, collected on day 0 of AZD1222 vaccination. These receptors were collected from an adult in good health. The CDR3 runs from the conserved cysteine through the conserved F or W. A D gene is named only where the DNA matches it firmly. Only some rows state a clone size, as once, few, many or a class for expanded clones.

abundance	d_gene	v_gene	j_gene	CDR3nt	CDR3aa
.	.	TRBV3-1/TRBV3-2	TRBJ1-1	TGTGCCAGCAGCCAATCACAGTCTGAAGCTTTCTTT	CASSQSQSEAFF
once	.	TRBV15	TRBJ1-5	TGTGCCACCAGCAGAAGGCAAGGGCCCCAGCATTTT	CATSRRQGPQHF
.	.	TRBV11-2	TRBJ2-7	TGTGCCAGCAGCTTAGTTTTGGGGGGGGCGACCTACGAGCAGTACTTC	CASSLVLGGATYEQYF
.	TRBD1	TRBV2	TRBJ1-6	TGTGCCAGCAGAGGGACAGGATATAATTCACCCCTCCACTTT	CASRGTGYNSPLHF
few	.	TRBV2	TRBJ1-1	TGTGCCAGCAGTGCTAGGGTAAGGACTGAAGCTTTCTTT	CASSARVRTEAFF
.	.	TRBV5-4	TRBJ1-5	TGTGCCAGCAGTGCGGGGGGGGGCGGCAATCAGCCCCAGCATTTT	CASSAGGGGNQPQHF
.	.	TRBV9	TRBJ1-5	TGTGCCAGCAGCCGCGACGGGACAAATATTCAGCCCCAGCATTTT	CASSRDGTNIQPQHF
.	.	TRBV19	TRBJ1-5	TGTGCCAGTAGTATTATGGGGGTTCAGCCCCAGCATTTT	CASSIMGVQPQHF
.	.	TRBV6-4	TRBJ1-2	TGTGCCAGCAGTGACTCGGCAGTAATAATTTGTGGCTACACCTTC	CASSDSAVIICGYTF
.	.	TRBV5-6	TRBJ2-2	TGTGCCAGCAGCTTGGCCCCAGGGGATACCCGTCGGGAGCTGTTTTTT	CASSLAPGDTRRELFF